The clone carrying this T cell receptor beta chain was seen only a few times. The data stem from a study of spatial heterogeneity in lung cancer. Across the whole study: Unique TCR and UMI combinations averaged more than ten appearances each in raw reads.

The CDR3 is 13 amino acids. Germline CDR1 SNHLY, CDR2 FYNNEI. Trimming took 0 bases from V and 7 from J; bases not matched to a gene: 2. As to time point: sample taken at primary tumor resection. No cells were sorted before sequencing. The whole RNA sequenced was extracted from tumor, nontumor lung or frozen PBMC. TCRdb passed the 5' RACE reads through MiXCR, listing each CDR3 protein once. This table holds about 45,000 distinct CDR3 sequences, 10% to 15% found once. The sequence derives from a female donor with early-stage non-small cell lung cancer. Material: PBMCs, obtained at surgery. The rearrangement uses TRBV2 and TRBJ1-2, with 7 bases matching TRBD1. CDR3 bases: TGTGCCAGCAGTGAAGCCCAGGGGGGTGGCTACACCTTC. It specifies CASSEAQGGGYTF.